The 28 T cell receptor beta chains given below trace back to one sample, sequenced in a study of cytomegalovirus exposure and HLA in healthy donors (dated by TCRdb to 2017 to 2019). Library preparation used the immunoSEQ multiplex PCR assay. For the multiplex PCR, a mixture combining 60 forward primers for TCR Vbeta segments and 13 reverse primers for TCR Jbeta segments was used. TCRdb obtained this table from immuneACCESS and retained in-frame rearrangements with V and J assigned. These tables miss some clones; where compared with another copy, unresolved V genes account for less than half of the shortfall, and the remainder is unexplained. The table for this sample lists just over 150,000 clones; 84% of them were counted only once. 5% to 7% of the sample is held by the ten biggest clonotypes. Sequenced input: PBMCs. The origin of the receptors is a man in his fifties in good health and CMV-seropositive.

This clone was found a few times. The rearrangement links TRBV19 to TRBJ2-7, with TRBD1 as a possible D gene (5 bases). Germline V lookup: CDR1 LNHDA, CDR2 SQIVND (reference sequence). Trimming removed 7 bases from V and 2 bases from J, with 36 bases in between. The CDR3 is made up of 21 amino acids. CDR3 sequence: CASIRLASPKYRKNTPYEQYF. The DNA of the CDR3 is TGTGCCAGTATCCGCCTTGCATCTCCCAAATACAGGAAAAATACCCCCTACGAGCAGTACTTC.

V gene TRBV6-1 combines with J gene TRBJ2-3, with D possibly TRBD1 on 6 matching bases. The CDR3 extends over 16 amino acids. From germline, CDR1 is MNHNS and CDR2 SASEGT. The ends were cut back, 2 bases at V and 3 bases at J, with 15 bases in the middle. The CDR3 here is CASSEHRAVGTDTQYF. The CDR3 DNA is TGTGCCAGCAGTGAACACAGGGCCGTGGGGACAGATACGCAGTATTTT.

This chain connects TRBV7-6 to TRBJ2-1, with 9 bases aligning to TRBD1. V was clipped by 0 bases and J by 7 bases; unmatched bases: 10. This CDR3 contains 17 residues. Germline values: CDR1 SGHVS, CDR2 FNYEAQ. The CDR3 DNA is TGTGCCAGCAGCTTAGCGCGGGGGACAGGGAGTAAGAATGAGCAGTTCTTC. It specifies CASSLARGTGSKNEQFF.

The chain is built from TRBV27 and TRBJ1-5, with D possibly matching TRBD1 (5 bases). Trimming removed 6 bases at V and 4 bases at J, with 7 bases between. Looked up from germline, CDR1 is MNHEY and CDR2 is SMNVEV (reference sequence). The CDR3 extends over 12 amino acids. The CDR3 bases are TGTGCCAGCAGGCAGGGTAATCAGCCCCAGCATTTT. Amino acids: CASRQGNQPQHF.

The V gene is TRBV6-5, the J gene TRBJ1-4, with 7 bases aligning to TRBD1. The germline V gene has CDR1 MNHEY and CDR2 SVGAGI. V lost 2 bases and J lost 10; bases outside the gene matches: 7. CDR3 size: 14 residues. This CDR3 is CASSYGRGRGKLFF. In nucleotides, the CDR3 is TGTGCCAGCAGTTACGGTAGGGGGCGCGGAAAACTGTTTTTT.

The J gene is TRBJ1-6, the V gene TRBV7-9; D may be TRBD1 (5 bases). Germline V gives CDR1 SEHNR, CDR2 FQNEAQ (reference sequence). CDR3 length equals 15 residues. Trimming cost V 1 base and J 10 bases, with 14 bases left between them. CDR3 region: CASSLVREGRSPLHF. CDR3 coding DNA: TGTGCCAGCAGCTTAGTCAGGGAGGGGCGGTCACCCCTCCACTTT.

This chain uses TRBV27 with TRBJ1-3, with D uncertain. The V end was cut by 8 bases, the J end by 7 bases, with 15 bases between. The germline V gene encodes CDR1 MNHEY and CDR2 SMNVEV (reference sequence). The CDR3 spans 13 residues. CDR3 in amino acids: CASGITAGNTIYF. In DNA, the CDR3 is TGTGCCAGCGGCATCACGGCGGGGAACACCATATATTTT.

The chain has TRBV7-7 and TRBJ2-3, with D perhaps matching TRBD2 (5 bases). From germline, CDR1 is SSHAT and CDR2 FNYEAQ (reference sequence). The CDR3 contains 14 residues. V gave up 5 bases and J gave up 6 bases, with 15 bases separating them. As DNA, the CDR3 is TGTGCCAGCAGCCCATATGTGGGAGCGGATACGCAGTATTTT. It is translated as CASSPYVGADTQYF.

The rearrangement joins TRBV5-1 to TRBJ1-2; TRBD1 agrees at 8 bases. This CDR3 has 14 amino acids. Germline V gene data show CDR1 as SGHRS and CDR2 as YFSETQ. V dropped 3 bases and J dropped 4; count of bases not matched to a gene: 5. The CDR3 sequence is CASSSEGQVYGYTF. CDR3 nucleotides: TGCGCCAGCAGCTCGGAGGGACAGGTCTATGGCTACACCTTC.

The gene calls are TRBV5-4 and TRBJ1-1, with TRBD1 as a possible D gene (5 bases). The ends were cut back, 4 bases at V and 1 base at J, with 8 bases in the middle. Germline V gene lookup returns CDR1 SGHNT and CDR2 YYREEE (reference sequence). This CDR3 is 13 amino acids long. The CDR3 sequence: CASSGRGNTEAFF. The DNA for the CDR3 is TGTGCCAGCAGCGGGAGGGGGAACACTGAAGCTTTCTTT.

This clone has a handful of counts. The CDR3 bases are TGTGCCAGTAGTCTCGGACAGGGAGGCGCAGATACGCAGTATTTT. It translates to CASSLGQGGADTQYF. The chain combines TRBV19 with TRBJ2-3, with 8 bases fitting TRBD1. From germline, CDR1 is LNHDA and CDR2 SQIVND (reference sequence). J gave up 4 bases and V 5 bases, and 8 bases lay outside the gene matches. This CDR3 is built from 15 residues.

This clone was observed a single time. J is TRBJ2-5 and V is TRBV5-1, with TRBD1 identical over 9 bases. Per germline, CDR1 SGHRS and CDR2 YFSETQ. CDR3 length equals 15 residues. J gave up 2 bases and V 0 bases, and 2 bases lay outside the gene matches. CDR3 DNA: TGCGCCAGCAGCTTGGGGGACAGGGTTCAAGAGACCCAGTACTTC. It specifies CASSLGDRVQETQYF. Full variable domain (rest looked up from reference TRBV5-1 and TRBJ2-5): KAGVTQTPRYLIKTRGQQVTLSCSPISGHRSVSWYQQTPGQGLQFLFEYFSETQRNKGNFPGRFSGRQFSNSRSEMNVSTLELGDSALYLCASSLGDRVQETQYFGPGTRLLVL.

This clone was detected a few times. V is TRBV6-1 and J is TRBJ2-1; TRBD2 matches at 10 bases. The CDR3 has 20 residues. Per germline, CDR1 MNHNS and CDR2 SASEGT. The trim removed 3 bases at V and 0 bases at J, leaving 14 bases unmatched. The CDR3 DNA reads TGTGCCAGCAGTGAGAGGGCTAGCGGGAGAGTCCCCTCCTCCTACAATGAGCAGTTCTTC. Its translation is CASSERASGRVPSSYNEQFF.

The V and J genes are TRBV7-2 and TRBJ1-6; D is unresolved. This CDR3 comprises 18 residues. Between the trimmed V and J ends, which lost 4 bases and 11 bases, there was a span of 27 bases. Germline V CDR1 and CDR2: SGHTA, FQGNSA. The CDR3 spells CASSSQKSGWTLLTPLHF. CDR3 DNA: TGTGCCAGCAGCTCCCAAAAGTCGGGGTGGACCCTATTGACACCCCTCCACTTT.

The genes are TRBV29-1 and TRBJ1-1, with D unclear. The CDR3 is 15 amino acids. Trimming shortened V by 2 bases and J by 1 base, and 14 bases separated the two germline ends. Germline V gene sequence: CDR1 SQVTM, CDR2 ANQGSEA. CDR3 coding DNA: TGCAGCGTTGAATTGTCCCAGCGCGGGAACACTGAAGCTTTCTTT. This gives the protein CSVELSQRGNTEAFF.

CDR3 DNA: TGTGCCAGTAGTTGGGACTTGATCTCTGGAAACACCATATATTTT. Encoded protein: CASSWDLISGNTIYF. The genes are TRBV19 and TRBJ1-3; a weak D match, TRBD1 (5 bases). CDR1 is LNHDA and CDR2 is SQIVND in the germline V gene (reference sequence). This CDR3 is built from 15 residues. V was clipped by 5 bases and J by 0 bases, with 11 bases between them.

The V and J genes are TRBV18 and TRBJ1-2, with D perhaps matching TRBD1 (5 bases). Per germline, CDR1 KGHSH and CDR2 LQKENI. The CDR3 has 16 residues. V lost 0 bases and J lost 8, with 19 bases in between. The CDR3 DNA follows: TGTGCCAGCTCACCACCCCAGGGCCAAGGTGCGGAGGGCTACACCTTC. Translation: CASSPPQGQGAEGYTF.

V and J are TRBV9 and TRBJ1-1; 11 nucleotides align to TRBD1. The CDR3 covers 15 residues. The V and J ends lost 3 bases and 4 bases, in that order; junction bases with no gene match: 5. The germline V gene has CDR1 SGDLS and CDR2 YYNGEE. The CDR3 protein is CASSEQGQGGTEAFF. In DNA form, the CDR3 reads TGTGCCAGCAGCGAACAGGGACAGGGGGGCACTGAAGCTTTCTTT.

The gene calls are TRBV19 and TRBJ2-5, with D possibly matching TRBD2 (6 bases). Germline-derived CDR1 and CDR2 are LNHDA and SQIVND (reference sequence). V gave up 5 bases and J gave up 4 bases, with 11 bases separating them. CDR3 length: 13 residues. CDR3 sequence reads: CASSGQGGETQYF. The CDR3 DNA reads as TGTGCCAGTAGTGGGCAGGGAGGAGAGACCCAGTACTTC.

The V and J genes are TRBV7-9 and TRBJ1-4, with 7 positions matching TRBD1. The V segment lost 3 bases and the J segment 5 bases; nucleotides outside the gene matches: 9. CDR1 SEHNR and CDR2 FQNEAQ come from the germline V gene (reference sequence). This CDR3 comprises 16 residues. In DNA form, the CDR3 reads TGTGCCAGCAGCTTGGATCCGGGACAGAACAATGAAAAACTGTTTTTT. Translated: CASSLDPGQNNEKLFF.

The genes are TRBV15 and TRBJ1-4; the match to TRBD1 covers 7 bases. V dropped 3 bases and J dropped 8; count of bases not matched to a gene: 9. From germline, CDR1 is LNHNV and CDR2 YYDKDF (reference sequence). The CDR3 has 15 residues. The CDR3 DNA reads TGTGCCACCAGCAGCACTCAGGGGGGAGCGGAAAAACTGTTTTTT. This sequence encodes CATSSTQGGAEKLFF.

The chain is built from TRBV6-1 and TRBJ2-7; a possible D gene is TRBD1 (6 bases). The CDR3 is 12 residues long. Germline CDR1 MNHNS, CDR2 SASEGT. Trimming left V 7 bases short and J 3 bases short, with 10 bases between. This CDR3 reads CASTAQGYEQYF. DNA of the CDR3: TGTGCCAGCACCGCACAGGGCTACGAGCAGTACTTC.

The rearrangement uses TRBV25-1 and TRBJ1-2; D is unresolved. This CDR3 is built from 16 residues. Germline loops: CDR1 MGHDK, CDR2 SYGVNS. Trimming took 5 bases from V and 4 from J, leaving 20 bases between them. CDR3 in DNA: TGTGCCAGCAGTTTAGGGTCAGGTTCGGGGAGCTATGGCTACACCTTC. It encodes CASSLGSGSGSYGYTF.

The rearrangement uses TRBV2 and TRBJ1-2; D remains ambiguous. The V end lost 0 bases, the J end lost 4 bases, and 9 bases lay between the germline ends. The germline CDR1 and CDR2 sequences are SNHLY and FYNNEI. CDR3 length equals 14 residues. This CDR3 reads CASSEAPRAYGYTF. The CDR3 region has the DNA TGTGCCAGCAGTGAAGCGCCTCGAGCCTATGGCTACACCTTC. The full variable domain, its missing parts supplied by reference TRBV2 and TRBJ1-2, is EPEVTQTPSHQVTQMGQEVILRCVPISNHLYFYWYRQILGQKVEFLVSFYNNEISEKSEIFDDQFSVERPDGSNFTLKIRSTKLEDSAMYFCASSEAPRAYGYTFGSGTRLTVV.

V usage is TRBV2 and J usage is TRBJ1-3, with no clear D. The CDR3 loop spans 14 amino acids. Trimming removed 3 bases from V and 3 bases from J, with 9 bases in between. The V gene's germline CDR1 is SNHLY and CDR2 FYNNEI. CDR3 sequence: CASSEWGVGNTIYF. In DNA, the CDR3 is TGTGCCAGCAGTGAGTGGGGAGTTGGAAACACCATATATTTT.

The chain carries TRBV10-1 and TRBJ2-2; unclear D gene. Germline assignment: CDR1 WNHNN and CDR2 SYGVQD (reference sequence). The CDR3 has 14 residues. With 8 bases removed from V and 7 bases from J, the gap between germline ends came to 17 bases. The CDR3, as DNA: TGCGCCAGCCGAACCTCTAGGTTTGACGGGGAGCTGTTTTTT. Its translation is CASRTSRFDGELFF.

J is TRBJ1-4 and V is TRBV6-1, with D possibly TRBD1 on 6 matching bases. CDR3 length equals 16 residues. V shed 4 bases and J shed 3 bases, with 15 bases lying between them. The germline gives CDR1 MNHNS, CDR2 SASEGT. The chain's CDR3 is CASSVGHIVANEKLFF. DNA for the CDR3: TGTGCCAGCAGTGTGGGACACATAGTTGCTAATGAAAAACTGTTTTTT.

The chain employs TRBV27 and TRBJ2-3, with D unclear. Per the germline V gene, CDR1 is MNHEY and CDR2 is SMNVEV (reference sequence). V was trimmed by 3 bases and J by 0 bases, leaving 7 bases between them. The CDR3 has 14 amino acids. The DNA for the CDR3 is TGTGCCAGCAGTTTGGCAGGTAGCACAGATACGCAGTATTTT. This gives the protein CASSLAGSTDTQYF.